This T cell receptor beta chain was recovered during a study of cytomegalovirus exposure and HLA in healthy donors. The CDR3 has 12 amino acids. With 0 bases removed from V and 4 bases from J, the gap between germline ends came to 3 bases. Germline lookup yields CDR1 SNHLY and CDR2 FYNNEI. Primers for the PCR totalled 60 Vbeta and 13 Jbeta. Profiling relied on immunoSEQ multiplex PCR, and the TCRdb table lists in-frame clones only, not all of them. The repertoire holds 110,000 or so clones, with around 77% as singletons. The study's findings and limits: Most likely, a cluster of highly shared sequence variants arose as a sequencing artifact. Most TCR beta V segments were productive about 90% or about 30% of the time in an earlier analysis.

Points on this clone: The antigen is unknown.

The sequenced sample was PBMCs. V is TRBV2 and J is TRBJ2-5; the D is unclear. The source is a man aged 50 to 60 in good health and CMV-seropositive. The CDR3 sequence is CASSEARETQYF. The CDR3 nucleotides read TGTGCCAGCAGTGAAGCTAGAGAGACCCAGTACTTC.